These T cell receptor beta chains were read from a single sample in a study of blood T cells in healthy people across ages. TCRdb reanalysed the 5' RACE reads using MiXCR and keeps one entry per CDR3 protein. The table shows 540,000 or so distinct CDR3 sequences, with 25% to 30% occurring only once. Sequences were obtained from blood. These receptors all stem from a woman in her sixties or seventies in good health. Both conserved end residues are part of each CDR3. The order of the fields is clone size, D gene, J gene, V gene, CDR3 protein, CDR3 DNA. D genes are given only for firm matches. Clone size, where shown, is once, few, many, or a class for clones that have expanded.

few | - | TRBJ1-2 | TRBV7-2 | CASSLSETSAGYTF | TGTGCCAGCAGCTTATCTGAGACCTCGGCTGGCTACACCTTC
- | - | TRBJ2-5 | TRBV14 | CASSRIVGTSDRNQETQYF | TGTGCCAGCAGCCGTATCGTCGGAACCTCTGACAGGAATCAAGAGACCCAGTACTTC
- | - | TRBJ2-4 | TRBV4-3 | CASSHRYGGRSKNIQYF | TGCGCCAGCAGCCATCGCTACGGGGGGCGAAGCAAAAACATTCAGTACTTC
once | - | TRBJ1-4 | TRBV20-1 | CSAGGGVVEKLFF | TGCAGTGCCGGAGGGGGTGTAGTTGAAAAACTGTTTTTT
few | - | TRBJ2-2 | TRBV7-2 | CASSLSTRELFF | TGTGCCAGCAGCTTAAGTACTAGGGAGCTGTTTTTT
- | - | TRBJ1-2 | TRBV20-1 | CSARDSSQTATIYGYTF | TGCAGTGCTAGAGATAGTTCCCAGACAGCCACCATCTATGGCTACACCTTC
few | TRBD2 | TRBJ2-1 | TRBV5-1 | CASSAPGLAGNEQFF | TGCGCCAGCAGCGCACCGGGACTAGCGGGGAATGAGCAGTTCTTC
few | TRBD1 | TRBJ2-6 | TRBV7-2 | CASSSPGRGTSGANVLTF | TGTGCCAGCAGCTCTCCGGGCAGGGGGACCTCTGGGGCCAACGTCCTGACTTTC
- | TRBD2 | TRBJ2-2 | TRBV7-2 | CASSLQRGGVGELFF | TGTGCCAGCAGCTTACAGCGGGGGGGCGTCGGGGAGCTGTTTTTT
- | TRBD2 | TRBJ2-6 | TRBV4-3 | CASSQIGTSGGALPGANVLTF | TGCGCCAGCAGCCAAATAGGGACTAGCGGGGGCGCATTACCTGGGGCCAACGTCCTGACTTTC
- | - | TRBJ2-4 | TRBV6-5 | CASSPRVPTIQYF | TGTGCCAGCAGTCCCCGCGTCCCAACCATTCAGTACTTC
few | - | TRBJ1-4 | TRBV2 | CASSVGTDREKLFF | TGTGCCAGCAGTGTTGGTACAGATAGAGAAAAACTGTTTTTT
- | - | TRBJ2-2 | TRBV20-1 | CSARVPGTTGELFF | TGCAGTGCTAGAGTGCCAGGGACGACCGGGGAGCTGTTTTTT
- | - | TRBJ2-1 | TRBV6-5 | CASSYSPTYNEQFF | TGTGCCAGCAGTTATAGCCCCACCTACAATGAGCAGTTCTTC
few | TRBD1 | TRBJ2-1 | TRBV6-2/TRBV6-3 | CASSSRTGTYSEQFF | TGTGCCAGCAGTTCCCGGACAGGGACCTACTCTGAGCAGTTCTTC
few | - | TRBJ2-5 | TRBV9 | CASSTHDRSIQETQYF | TGTGCCAGCAGCACCCACGACAGGAGTATACAAGAGACCCAGTACTTC
few | TRBD1 | TRBJ2-2 | TRBV20-1 | CSVVDRGTGELFF | TGCAGTGTTGTTGACAGGGGAACCGGGGAGCTGTTTTTT
many | - | TRBJ2-5 | TRBV6-5 | CASSRTVQETQYF | TGTGCCAGCAGTCGGACAGTCCAAGAGACCCAGTACTTC
few | - | TRBJ2-3 | TRBV7-2 | CASSLEWGYTDTQYF | TGTGCCAGCAGCTTAGAGTGGGGGTACACAGATACGCAGTATTTT
- | - | TRBJ1-1 | TRBV12-3/TRBV12-4 | CASSPGGVRGNTEAFF | TGTGCCAGCAGCCCGGGGGGTGTCCGGGGCAACACTGAAGCTTTCTTT
few | TRBD1 | TRBJ2-3 | TRBV7-9 | CASSQGQGTTDTQYF | TGTGCCAGCAGCCAGGGACAGGGAACCACAGATACGCAGTATTTT
- | - | TRBJ1-1 | TRBV2 | CASGGTSLPTTEAFF | TGTGCCAGTGGAGGGACGTCTCTCCCGACAACTGAAGCTTTCTTT
- | TRBD2 | TRBJ2-3 | TRBV19 | CASSTERGGDTQYF | TGTGCCAGTAGTACCGAGCGGGGGGGAGATACGCAGTATTTT
many | TRBD1 | TRBJ1-2 | TRBV5-1 | CASSLDRVYGYTF | TGCGCCAGCAGCTTAGACAGGGTCTATGGCTACACCTTC
- | - | TRBJ2-2 | TRBV7-9 | CASSLRLDDTGELFF | TGTGCCAGCAGCTTAAGATTGGACGACACCGGGGAGCTGTTTTTT
- | TRBD2 | TRBJ2-2 | TRBV27 | CASSSSPFLAGGTNTGELFF | TGTGCCAGCAGTTCATCCCCCTTTCTAGCGGGGGGAACGAACACCGGGGAGCTGTTTTTT
few | TRBD2 | TRBJ2-1 | TRBV12-3/TRBV12-4 | CASSLVSFTSGGAGNEQFF | TGTGCCAGCAGTTTAGTGAGTTTTACTAGCGGGGGGGCGGGCAATGAGCAGTTCTTC
- | - | TRBJ2-5 | TRBV7-3 | CASSRAAWEETQYF | TGTGCCAGCAGCCGAGCTGCCTGGGAGGAGACCCAGTACTTC
- | TRBD1 | TRBJ1-2 | TRBV6-5 | CASSYSRQGFLGSGYTF | TGTGCCAGCAGTTACTCGAGACAGGGGTTCTTAGGGAGCGGCTACACCTTC
few | TRBD1 | TRBJ2-3 | TRBV5-1 | CASSRGQGADTQYF | TGCGCCAGCAGCCGAGGACAGGGCGCAGATACGCAGTATTTT
few | TRBD2 | TRBJ2-5 | TRBV5-1 | CASSRISGGQTQYF | TGCGCCAGCAGCCGAATTTCGGGGGGTCAGACCCAGTACTTC
once | - | TRBJ1-4 | TRBV4-1 | CASSQHGNNEKLFF | TGCGCCAGCAGCCAACATGGGAATAATGAAAAACTGTTTTTT
many | - | TRBJ2-5 | TRBV29-1 | CSVATGQETQYF | TGCAGCGTCGCAACTGGACAAGAGACCCAGTACTTC
- | TRBD2 | TRBJ2-5 | TRBV4-2 | CASSQEWLAGVETQYF | TGTGCCAGCAGCCAAGAATGGCTAGCGGGGGTTGAGACCCAGTACTTC
few | TRBD1 | TRBJ2-7 | TRBV10-3 | CAIGAGQGDEQYF | TGTGCCATCGGTGCGGGACAGGGGGACGAGCAGTACTTC
- | - | TRBJ1-4 | TRBV4-2 | CASSQGGDIEELFF | TGTGCCAGCAGCCAAGGGGGAGACATCGAAGAACTGTTTTTT
few | - | TRBJ2-5 | TRBV2 | CASIPRTVYQETQYF | TGTGCCAGCATCCCCCGGACAGTTTACCAAGAGACCCAGTACTTC
many | - | TRBJ1-4 | TRBV4-3 | CASSRRQDEKLFF | TGCGCCAGCAGCCGCCGCCAGGATGAAAAACTGTTTTTT
few | TRBD2 | TRBJ2-1 | TRBV7-2 | CAGRRGGGYEQLF | TGTGCCGGGAGACGCGGGGGGGGCTATGAGCAGCTCTTC
many | TRBD2 | TRBJ2-5 | TRBV20-1 | CSATRAGDQETQYF | TGCAGTGCTACAAGAGCGGGGGACCAAGAGACCCAGTACTTC
few | - | TRBJ1-1 | TRBV20-1 | CSARVQGGYTEAFF | TGCAGTGCTAGAGTACAAGGGGGGTACACTGAAGCTTTCTTT
few | TRBD2 | TRBJ2-1 | TRBV12-3/TRBV12-4 | CASSLSGEYNEQFF | TGTGCCAGCAGTTTGAGCGGGGAATACAATGAGCAGTTCTTC
few | - | TRBJ1-2 | TRBV28 | CASSLTGSDGYTF | TGTGCCAGCAGTTTAACAGGGAGCGATGGCTACACCTTC
once | - | TRBJ1-3 | TRBV6-5 | CASLSRNSRNTIYF | TGTGCCAGCCTTAGTCGGAACTCTAGAAACACCATATATTTT
few | - | TRBJ1-2 | TRBV10-3 | CAINDEYYGYTF | TGTGCCATCAATGACGAATACTATGGCTACACCTTC
- | TRBD2 | TRBJ2-5 | TRBV4-3 | CASSQGTSGAGETQYF | TGCGCCAGCAGCCAAGGGACTAGCGGGGCCGGAGAGACCCAGTACTTC
- | - | TRBJ2-1 | TRBV7-2 | CASSLGRGSESYNEQFF | TGTGCCAGCAGCTTAGGTAGAGGCTCCGAGTCCTACAATGAGCAGTTCTTC
few | TRBD1 | TRBJ1-4 | TRBV5-1 | CASTLTGVGNEKLFF | TGCGCCAGCACCCTGACAGGGGTGGGGAATGAAAAACTGTTTTTT
many | TRBD2 | TRBJ2-1 | TRBV4-1 | CASSQVRRGGYNEQFF | TGCGCCAGCAGCCAAGTTCGGCGGGGGGGATACAATGAGCAGTTCTTC
- | - | TRBJ2-6 | TRBV12-3/TRBV12-4 | CASAQQGANVLTF | TGTGCCAGCGCCCAGCAGGGGGCCAACGTCCTGACTTTC
once | TRBD1 | TRBJ1-1 | TRBV28 | CASSEGQMNTEAFF | TGTGCCAGCAGTGAGGGACAGATGAACACTGAAGCTTTCTTT
- | - | TRBJ2-3 | TRBV20-1 | CSARDPTTDTQYF | TGCAGTGCTAGAGACCCAACCACAGATACGCAGTATTTT